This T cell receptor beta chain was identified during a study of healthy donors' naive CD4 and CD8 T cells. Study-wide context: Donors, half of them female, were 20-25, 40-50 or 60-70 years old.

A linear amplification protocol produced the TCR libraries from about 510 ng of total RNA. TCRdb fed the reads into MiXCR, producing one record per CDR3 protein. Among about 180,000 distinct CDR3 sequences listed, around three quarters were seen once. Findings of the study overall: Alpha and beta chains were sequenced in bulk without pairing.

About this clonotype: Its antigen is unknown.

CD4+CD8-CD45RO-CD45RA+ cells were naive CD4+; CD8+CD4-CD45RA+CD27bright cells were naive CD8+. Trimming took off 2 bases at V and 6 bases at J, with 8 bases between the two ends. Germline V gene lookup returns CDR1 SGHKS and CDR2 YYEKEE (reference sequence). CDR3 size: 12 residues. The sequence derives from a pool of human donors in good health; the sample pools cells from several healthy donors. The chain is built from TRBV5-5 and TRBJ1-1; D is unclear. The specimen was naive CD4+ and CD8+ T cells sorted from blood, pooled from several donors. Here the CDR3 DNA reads TGTGCCAGCAGCTTAAGTTACGCTGAAGCTTTCTTT. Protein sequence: CASSLSYAEAFF.